The rows below give T cell receptor beta chains drawn from one sample of a study of T cell responses to AZD1222 COVID-19 vaccine. The table came from immunoSEQ multiplex PCR; TCRdb's copy has only in-frame clones and leaves some out. Among about 130,000 clones listed, over 85% were seen once. Sequences were derived from peripheral blood, sampled on day 0 of AZD1222 vaccination. These receptors were taken from an adult in good health. Both conserved end residues are part of each CDR3. D genes are given only for firm matches. Clone size appears in some rows only: once, few, many, or a class for an expanded clone.

TRBD1	.	TRBV5-4	TRBJ1-3	CASSQNPTGGGNTIYF	TGTGCCAGCAGCCAAAACCCGACAGGGGGTGGAAACACCATATATTTT
.	.	TRBV5-1	TRBJ1-5	CASSEGRGNQPQHF	TGCGCCAGCAGCGAGGGGAGGGGAAATCAGCCCCAGCATTTT
.	.	TRBV11-3	TRBJ2-1	CASSPYSARDHEQFF	TGTGCCAGCAGCCCATATTCCGCACGAGATCATGAGCAGTTCTTC
.	once	TRBV3-1/TRBV3-2	TRBJ2-5	CASQKRADVGETQYF	TGTGCCAGCCAGAAGCGGGCGGATGTTGGGGAGACCCAGTACTTC
.	once	TRBV4-1	TRBJ1-6	CASSQEGGNSPLHF	TGCGCCAGCAGCCAAGAAGGGGGTAATTCACCCCTCCACTTT
.	.	TRBV5-1	TRBJ1-1	CASSFQGGGNTEAFF	TGCGCCAGCAGCTTTCAGGGAGGGGGGAACACTGAAGCTTTCTTT
TRBD1	.	TRBV18	TRBJ1-5	CASSPGQGLQPQHF	TGTGCCAGCTCACCTGGACAGGGTCTCCAGCCCCAGCATTTT
.	.	TRBV2	TRBJ1-1	CASSEDGFTEAFF	TGTGCCAGCAGTGAGGACGGGTTTACTGAAGCTTTCTTT
.	.	TRBV18	TRBJ1-1	CASSPPGVRREAFF	TGTGCCAGCTCACCACCGGGCGTGAGGAGGGAAGCTTTCTTT
.	.	TRBV24-1	TRBJ2-3	CATSDAGEEADTQYF	TGTGCCACCAGTGATGCCGGAGAGGAGGCAGATACGCAGTATTTT
.	.	TRBV6-6	TRBJ1-3	CASSRQSDSGNTIYF	TGTGCCAGCAGTCGACAGTCAGACTCTGGAAACACCATATATTTT
.	once	TRBV2	TRBJ1-4	CASTLWGTGKLFF	TGTGCCAGCACCCTCTGGGGCACAGGTAAACTGTTTTTT
TRBD1	.	TRBV6-5	TRBJ1-5	CASRRTGGYQPQHF	TGTGCCAGCAGACGGACAGGCGGTTATCAGCCCCAGCATTTT
.	.	TRBV5-1	TRBJ2-5	CASALGNGETQYF	TGCGCCAGCGCCTTGGGCAACGGGGAGACCCAGTACTTC
.	.	TRBV6-5	TRBJ2-2	CASRRDANTGELFF	TGTGCCAGCAGGCGGGACGCCAACACCGGGGAGCTGTTTTTT
TRBD1	.	TRBV9	TRBJ1-3	CASSSNAGGGNTIYF	TGTGCCAGCAGCTCCAACGCAGGGGGTGGAAACACCATATATTTT
TRBD1	.	TRBV28	TRBJ1-6	CASSFPPGQGHSPLHF	TGTGCCAGCAGTTTCCCCCCGGGACAGGGTCATTCACCCCTCCACTTT
TRBD1	.	TRBV7-9	TRBJ2-5	CASSSTGGDQETQYF	TGTGCCAGCAGCTCGACAGGGGGGGACCAAGAGACCCAGTACTTC
.	.	TRBV14	TRBJ1-2	CASSPRLRVTGYTF	TGTGCCAGCAGCCCCCGGCTCCGGGTGACGGGCTACACCTTC
.	.	TRBV6-5	TRBJ1-1	CASSYSGQGREAFF	TGTGCCAGCAGTTACTCGGGCCAGGGCCGCGAAGCTTTCTTT
.	.	TRBV3-1/TRBV3-2	TRBJ1-1	CASSQESRNTEAFF	TGTGCCAGCAGCCAAGAATCCAGGAACACTGAAGCTTTCTTT
.	.	TRBV27	TRBJ2-7	CASSLGRGVEQYF	TGTGCCAGCAGTTTAGGCAGGGGGGTCGAGCAGTACTTC
TRBD1	.	TRBV5-8	TRBJ1-2	CASSSDRGYYGYTF	TGTGCCAGCAGTTCCGACAGGGGGTACTATGGCTACACCTTC
TRBD1	.	TRBV19	TRBJ1-1	CANILPAGTGNLSTEAFF	TGTGCCAATATTTTACCCGCCGGGACAGGGAATCTGAGCACTGAAGCTTTCTTT
.	.	TRBV27	TRBJ1-1	CASSKQVNTEAFF	TGTGCCAGCAGTAAACAGGTAAACACTGAAGCTTTCTTT
TRBD1	.	TRBV7-6	TRBJ1-6	CASSRDRGESYNSPLHF	TGTGCCAGCAGCCGAGACAGGGGAGAATCCTATAATTCACCCCTCCACTTT
.	.	TRBV6-5	TRBJ1-1	CASSQTRTEAFF	TGTGCCAGCAGTCAGACAAGGACTGAAGCTTTCTTT
.	.	TRBV5-4	TRBJ2-1	CASRPQGSYNEQFF	TGTGCCAGCAGGCCCCAGGGATCCTACAATGAGCAGTTCTTC
.	.	TRBV6-5	TRBJ2-5	CASSSNSGAQETQYF	TGTGCCAGCAGTAGCAATAGTGGCGCGCAAGAGACCCAGTACTTC
.	.	TRBV20-1	TRBJ1-2	CSASRSQGSRYTF	TGCAGTGCTAGTCGTTCACAGGGTTCGCGCTACACCTTC
.	.	TRBV18	TRBJ1-2	CASSPNRGYTF	TGTGCCAGCTCACCGAACCGGGGCTACACCTTC
.	.	TRBV19	TRBJ1-5	CASSIDDRLAQPQHF	TGTGCCAGTAGTATAGACGACAGGTTGGCTCAGCCCCAGCATTTT
.	.	TRBV18	TRBJ1-2	CASSKGDSNYGYTF	TGTGCCAGCTCAAAGGGGGATTCCAACTATGGCTACACCTTC
.	.	TRBV12-3/TRBV12-4	TRBJ1-5	CASSPDMQPQHF	TGTGCCAGCAGTCCGGACATGCAGCCCCAGCATTTT
TRBD2	.	TRBV3-1/TRBV3-2	TRBJ2-7	CASSQDGLAREQYF	TGTGCCAGCAGCCAAGATGGACTAGCTCGCGAGCAGTACTTC
TRBD1	.	TRBV27	TRBJ1-3	CASSSQTGKDTGNTIYF	TGTGCCAGCAGTTCGCAGACAGGGAAGGATACTGGAAACACCATATATTTT
TRBD1	few	TRBV7-2	TRBJ2-7	CASSRGQFTSYEQYF	TGTGCCAGCAGCCGGGGACAGTTTACCTCCTACGAGCAGTACTTC
.	.	TRBV6-5	TRBJ2-2	CASRPDRDTGELFF	TGTGCCAGCAGACCCGACAGAGACACCGGGGAGCTGTTTTTT
TRBD2	.	TRBV5-5	TRBJ2-7	CASSLAAGGARQQYF	TGTGCCAGCAGCTTGGCGGCGGGGGGGGCTCGGCAGCAGTACTTC
TRBD1	.	TRBV7-6	TRBJ1-6	CASSPNDRANSPLHF	TGTGCCAGCAGCCCCAACGACAGGGCCAATTCACCCCTCCACTTT
.	.	TRBV18	TRBJ1-1	CASSSDPGGNTEAFF	TGTGCCAGCTCGTCCGACCCGGGGGGAAACACTGAAGCTTTCTTT